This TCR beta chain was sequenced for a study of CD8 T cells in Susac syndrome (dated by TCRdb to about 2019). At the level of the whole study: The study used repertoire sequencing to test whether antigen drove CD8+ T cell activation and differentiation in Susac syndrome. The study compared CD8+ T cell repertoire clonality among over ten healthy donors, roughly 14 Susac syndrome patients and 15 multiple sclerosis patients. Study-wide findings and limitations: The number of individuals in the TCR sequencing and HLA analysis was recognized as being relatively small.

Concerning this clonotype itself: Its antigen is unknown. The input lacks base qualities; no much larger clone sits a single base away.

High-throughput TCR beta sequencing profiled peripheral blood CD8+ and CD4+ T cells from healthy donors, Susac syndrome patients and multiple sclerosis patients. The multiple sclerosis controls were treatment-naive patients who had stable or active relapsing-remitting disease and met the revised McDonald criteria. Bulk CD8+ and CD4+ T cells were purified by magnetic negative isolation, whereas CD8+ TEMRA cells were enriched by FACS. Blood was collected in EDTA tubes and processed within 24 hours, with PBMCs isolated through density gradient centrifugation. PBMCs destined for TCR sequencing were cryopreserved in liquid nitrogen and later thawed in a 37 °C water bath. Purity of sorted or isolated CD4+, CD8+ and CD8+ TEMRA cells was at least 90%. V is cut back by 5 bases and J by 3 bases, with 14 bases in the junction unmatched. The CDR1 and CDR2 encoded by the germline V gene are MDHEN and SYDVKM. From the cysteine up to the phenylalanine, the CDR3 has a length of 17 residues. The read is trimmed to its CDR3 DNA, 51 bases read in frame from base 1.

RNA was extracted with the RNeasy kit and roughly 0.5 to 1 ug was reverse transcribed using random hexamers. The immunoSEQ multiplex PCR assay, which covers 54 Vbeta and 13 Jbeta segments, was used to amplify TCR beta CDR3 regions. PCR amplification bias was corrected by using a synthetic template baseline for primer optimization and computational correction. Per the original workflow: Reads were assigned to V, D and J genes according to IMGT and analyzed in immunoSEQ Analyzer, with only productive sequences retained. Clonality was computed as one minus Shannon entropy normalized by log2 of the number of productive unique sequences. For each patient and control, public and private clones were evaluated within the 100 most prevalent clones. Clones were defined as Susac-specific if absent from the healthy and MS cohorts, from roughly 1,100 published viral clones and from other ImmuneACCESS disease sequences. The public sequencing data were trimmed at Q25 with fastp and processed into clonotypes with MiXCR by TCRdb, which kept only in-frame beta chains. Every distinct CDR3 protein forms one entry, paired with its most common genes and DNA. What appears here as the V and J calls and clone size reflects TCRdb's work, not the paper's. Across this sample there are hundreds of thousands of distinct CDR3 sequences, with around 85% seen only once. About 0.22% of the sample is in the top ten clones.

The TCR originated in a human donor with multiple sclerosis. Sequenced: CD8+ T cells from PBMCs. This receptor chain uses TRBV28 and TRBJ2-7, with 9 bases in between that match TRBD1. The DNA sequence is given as TGTGCCAGCAGTGCGACAGGGGGGGGGCCCGCCCTCTACGAGCAGTACTTC. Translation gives CASSATGGGPALYEQYF.